This TCR beta chain comes out of a study of radiation and T cells in renal cell carcinoma. Study-wide context: Nephrectomy followed 15 Gy stereotactic body radiation by 4 weeks.

Germline-derived CDR1 and CDR2 are SGHTA and FQGTGA. V lost 5 bases and J lost 6, with 13 bases in between. This CDR3 is built from 13 residues. Overall study findings and caveats: From baseline, blood top tumor clonotypes peaked at 2 weeks post-radiation. Baseline intratumoral clonotype presence is unknown without pretreatment biopsies.

The data were produced by immunoSEQ multiplex PCR, yet TCRdb's version contains in-frame clones alone and is incomplete. The table records around 70,000 clones, around 76% of them present only once. The time point denotes: blood 2 weeks post-SBRT. The treatment here: 15 Gy SBRT to primary tumor, nephrectomy 4 weeks later. This clone has a single count. Its antigen is as yet unknown. This sequence joins TRBV7-3 and TRBJ1-2; D call uncertain. This TCR was recovered from a man aged 55 to 70 with renal cell carcinoma. The sample consisted of blood, taken from a patient whose treatment included radiotherapy and nephrectomy. CDR3 bases: TGTGCCAGCAGCCGCGAAGGGTTCGATGGCTACACCTTC. Amino acid sequence: CASSREGFDGYTF.